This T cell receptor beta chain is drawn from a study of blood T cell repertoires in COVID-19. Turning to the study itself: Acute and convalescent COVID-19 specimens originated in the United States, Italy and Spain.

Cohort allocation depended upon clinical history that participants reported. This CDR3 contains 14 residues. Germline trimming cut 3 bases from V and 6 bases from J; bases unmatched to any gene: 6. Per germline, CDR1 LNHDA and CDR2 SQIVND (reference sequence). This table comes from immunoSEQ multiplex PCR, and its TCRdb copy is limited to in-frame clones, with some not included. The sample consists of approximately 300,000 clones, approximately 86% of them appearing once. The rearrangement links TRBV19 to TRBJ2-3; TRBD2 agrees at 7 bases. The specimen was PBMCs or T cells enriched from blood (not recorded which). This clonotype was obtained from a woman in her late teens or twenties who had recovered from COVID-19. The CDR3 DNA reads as TGTGCCAGTAGTATTAGGACTAGTCGTGATACGCAGTATTTT. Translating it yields CASSIRTSRDTQYF. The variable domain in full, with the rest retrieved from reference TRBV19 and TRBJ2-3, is DGGITQSPKYLFRKEGQNVTLSCEQNLNHDAMYWYRQDPGQGLRLIYYSQIVNDFQKGDIAEGYSVSREKKESFPLTVTSAQKNPTAFYLCASSIRTSRDTQYFGPGTRLTVL.